Listed below are T cell receptor beta chains from one sample, sequenced in a study of blood T cell repertoires in COVID-19. Generated by immunoSEQ multiplex PCR, the TCRdb table keeps only in-frame clones and is missing some. The sample has 150,000 or so clones; about four fifths are singletons. The sequenced sample was PBMCs or T cells enriched from blood (not recorded which). The receptor source for this set is a man aged 45-60 years who had recovered from COVID-19. Each CDR3 is given with its conserved first and last residue. D genes are given only for firm matches. Expanded clones are given a class, and other clones once, few, many or no size at all.

len: 14; j_gene: TRBJ2-3; abundance: NA; d_gene: TRBD1; v_gene: TRBV24-1; CDR3nt: TGTGCCACCAGTGACCAGGGGGCGGATGATACGCAGTATTTT; CDR3aa: CATSDQGADDTQYF
len: 13; j_gene: TRBJ1-2; abundance: NA; d_gene: TRBD1; v_gene: TRBV6-5; CDR3nt: TGTGCCAGCAGTCTTAACAGGGGCTATGGCTACACCTTC; CDR3aa: CASSLNRGYGYTF
len: 14; j_gene: TRBJ2-7; abundance: NA; d_gene: NA; v_gene: TRBV7-2; CDR3nt: TGTGCCAGCAGCTTACGACAGTTAACCTACGAGCAGTACTTC; CDR3aa: CASSLRQLTYEQYF
len: 19; j_gene: TRBJ2-4; abundance: NA; d_gene: TRBD2; v_gene: TRBV6-2/TRBV6-3; CDR3nt: TGTGCCAGCAGTGGGAGACTAGCGGGGGGGCGAAGTTCCAAAAACATTCAGTACTTC; CDR3aa: CASSGRLAGGRSSKNIQYF
len: 13; j_gene: TRBJ2-1; abundance: many; d_gene: TRBD1; v_gene: TRBV4-3; CDR3nt: TGCGCCAGCAGCCAGCGGGACAGGGGCTCGCAGTTCTTC; CDR3aa: CASSQRDRGSQFF
len: 15; j_gene: TRBJ2-2; abundance: NA; d_gene: NA; v_gene: TRBV27; CDR3nt: TGTGCCAGCAGTCCGTTCCGGGACTCTACCGGGGAGCTGTTTTTT; CDR3aa: CASSPFRDSTGELFF
len: 16; j_gene: TRBJ1-6; abundance: NA; d_gene: NA; v_gene: TRBV4-3; CDR3nt: TGCGCCAGCAGCCAAGCCCCGGGAGCCCATAATTCACCCCTCCACTTT; CDR3aa: CASSQAPGAHNSPLHF
len: 16; j_gene: TRBJ2-3; abundance: NA; d_gene: TRBD2; v_gene: TRBV9; CDR3nt: TGTGCCAGCAGCGCCCAGACTAGCGGAATCACAGATACGCAGTATTTT; CDR3aa: CASSAQTSGITDTQYF
len: 14; j_gene: TRBJ2-7; abundance: NA; d_gene: TRBD1; v_gene: TRBV3-1/TRBV3-2; CDR3nt: TGTGCCAGCAGCCACGGACAGGGTGCCTACGAGCAGTACTTC; CDR3aa: CASSHGQGAYEQYF
len: 14; j_gene: TRBJ2-5; abundance: NA; d_gene: TRBD2; v_gene: TRBV6-2/TRBV6-3; CDR3nt: TGTGCCAGCAGTTCCGGGACTAACCTAGAGACCCAGTACTTC; CDR3aa: CASSSGTNLETQYF
len: 14; j_gene: TRBJ1-1; abundance: once; d_gene: TRBD1; v_gene: TRBV6-5; CDR3nt: TGTGCCAGCAGCCTGACAGGGGAGAACACTGAAGCTTTCTTT; CDR3aa: CASSLTGENTEAFF
len: 15; j_gene: TRBJ2-7; abundance: NA; d_gene: TRBD1; v_gene: TRBV19; CDR3nt: TGTGCCAGTAGTATAGCAGGACAGGGTCTCTACGAGCAGTACTTC; CDR3aa: CASSIAGQGLYEQYF
len: 14; j_gene: TRBJ2-7; abundance: NA; d_gene: NA; v_gene: TRBV15; CDR3nt: TGTGCCACCAGCAGAGATCCTAGCGCTACGAAACAGTACTTC; CDR3aa: CATSRDPSATKQYF
len: 14; j_gene: TRBJ2-7; abundance: NA; d_gene: TRBD2; v_gene: TRBV2; CDR3nt: TGTGCCAGCAGTGCAGGCGGGGGGGTGCAAGAGCAGTACTTC; CDR3aa: CASSAGGGVQEQYF
len: 16; j_gene: TRBJ2-2; abundance: few; d_gene: NA; v_gene: TRBV5-6; CDR3nt: TGTGCCAGCAGCTTGGGTCAGGTGGGGAACACCGGGGAGCTGTTTTTT; CDR3aa: CASSLGQVGNTGELFF
len: 15; j_gene: TRBJ1-4; abundance: NA; d_gene: NA; v_gene: TRBV25-1; CDR3nt: TGTGCCAGCAGTCAAAACATCTTTCTCCCGGAAAAACTGTTTTTT; CDR3aa: CASSQNIFLPEKLFF
len: 14; j_gene: TRBJ1-2; abundance: once; d_gene: TRBD1; v_gene: TRBV5-1; CDR3nt: TGCGCCAGCAGCCGTGACAGGGGGCGGGATGGCTACACCTTC; CDR3aa: CASSRDRGRDGYTF
len: 15; j_gene: TRBJ1-2; abundance: NA; d_gene: NA; v_gene: TRBV15; CDR3nt: TGTGCCACCAAGGCCGGGGGGCTGATTAACTATGGCTACACCTTC; CDR3aa: CATKAGGLINYGYTF
len: 15; j_gene: TRBJ1-4; abundance: NA; d_gene: NA; v_gene: TRBV4-2; CDR3nt: TGTGCCAGCAGCACACAACAGGGATCGAATGAAAAACTGTTTTTT; CDR3aa: CASSTQQGSNEKLFF
len: 14; j_gene: TRBJ2-2; abundance: NA; d_gene: TRBD1; v_gene: TRBV28; CDR3nt: TGTGCCAGCGGACGGGACAGAAACACCGGGGAGCTGTTTTTT; CDR3aa: CASGRDRNTGELFF
len: 14; j_gene: TRBJ1-5; abundance: NA; d_gene: NA; v_gene: TRBV28; CDR3nt: TGTGCCAGCAGTTTACGGGGAAGCAATCAGCCCCAGCATTTT; CDR3aa: CASSLRGSNQPQHF
len: 15; j_gene: TRBJ1-6; abundance: once; d_gene: TRBD1; v_gene: TRBV7-2; CDR3nt: TGTGCCAGCAGTAGGCAGGGGGCGAGTAATTCACCCCTCCACTTT; CDR3aa: CASSRQGASNSPLHF
len: 14; j_gene: TRBJ2-4; abundance: few; d_gene: TRBD1; v_gene: TRBV5-4; CDR3nt: TGTGCCAGCAGCTCTCAGGGGGCGGAAAACATTCAGTACTTC; CDR3aa: CASSSQGAENIQYF
len: 15; j_gene: TRBJ2-1; abundance: once; d_gene: TRBD2; v_gene: TRBV7-3; CDR3nt: TGTGCCAGCAGCTTAGAAGGGACTAGCCACAATGAGCAGTTCTTC; CDR3aa: CASSLEGTSHNEQFF
len: 13; j_gene: TRBJ2-1; abundance: NA; d_gene: TRBD2; v_gene: TRBV19; CDR3nt: TGTGCCAGTAAGACTAGCGGGGGGGGTGAGCAGTTCTTC; CDR3aa: CASKTSGGGEQFF
len: 14; j_gene: TRBJ1-5; abundance: few; d_gene: NA; v_gene: TRBV2; CDR3nt: TGTGCCAGCAGAAGGGGATATAGCAATCAGCCCCAGCATTTT; CDR3aa: CASRRGYSNQPQHF
len: 16; j_gene: TRBJ1-6; abundance: NA; d_gene: TRBD1; v_gene: TRBV18; CDR3nt: TGTGCCAGCTCACCACCGGCGCGGACAGGGGAATCACCCCTCCACTTT; CDR3aa: CASSPPARTGESPLHF
len: 15; j_gene: TRBJ2-3; abundance: NA; d_gene: TRBD2; v_gene: TRBV27; CDR3nt: TGTGCCAGCAGTTACGGGGGGGCGAACACAGATACGCAGTATTTT; CDR3aa: CASSYGGANTDTQYF
len: 16; j_gene: TRBJ1-1; abundance: NA; d_gene: NA; v_gene: TRBV6-5; CDR3nt: TGTGCCAGCAGTTACTCGAGGGCCGACGGAAACACTGAAGCTTTCTTT; CDR3aa: CASSYSRADGNTEAFF
len: 13; j_gene: TRBJ1-2; abundance: few; d_gene: NA; v_gene: TRBV7-2; CDR3nt: TGTGCCAGCAGCTTTGGGGGGGCAGGAGGCTACACCTTC; CDR3aa: CASSFGGAGGYTF
len: 13; j_gene: TRBJ1-2; abundance: NA; d_gene: NA; v_gene: TRBV18; CDR3nt: TGTGCCAGCTCCTATGACAGCCTCTATGGCTACACCTTC; CDR3aa: CASSYDSLYGYTF
len: 16; j_gene: TRBJ2-2; abundance: NA; d_gene: TRBD2; v_gene: TRBV19; CDR3nt: TGTGCCAGTACCCATCCGGGACTAGCACACACCGGGGAGCTGTTTTTT; CDR3aa: CASTHPGLAHTGELFF
len: 15; j_gene: TRBJ1-5; abundance: NA; d_gene: NA; v_gene: TRBV4-3; CDR3nt: TGCGCCAGCAGCCAAGACCAGGGCGGCAATCAGCCCCAGCATTTT; CDR3aa: CASSQDQGGNQPQHF
len: 18; j_gene: TRBJ2-2; abundance: once; d_gene: TRBD2; v_gene: TRBV19; CDR3nt: TGTGCCAGTGCCCGAGGACTAGCGGGGGGGATGAACACCGGGGAGCTGTTTTTT; CDR3aa: CASARGLAGGMNTGELFF
len: 14; j_gene: TRBJ1-2; abundance: NA; d_gene: NA; v_gene: TRBV10-2; CDR3nt: TGCGCCAGCAGGGCCAAAGGGGCCGACTATGGCTACACCTTC; CDR3aa: CASRAKGADYGYTF
len: 17; j_gene: TRBJ1-6; abundance: NA; d_gene: TRBD1; v_gene: TRBV6-6; CDR3nt: TGTGCCAGCAGCCGAGGGGACAGCCAATCCACCCTTCCACCCCTCCACTTT; CDR3aa: CASSRGDSQSTLPPLHF
len: 13; j_gene: TRBJ2-2; abundance: NA; d_gene: NA; v_gene: TRBV3-1/TRBV3-2; CDR3nt: TGTGCCAGCAGCCCCCCGGTCACCGGGGAGCTGTTTTTT; CDR3aa: CASSPPVTGELFF
len: 12; j_gene: TRBJ1-2; abundance: NA; d_gene: NA; v_gene: TRBV24-1; CDR3nt: TGTGCCACCAGTGCCTCGGGAGAAGGCTACACCTTC; CDR3aa: CATSASGEGYTF
len: 13; j_gene: TRBJ1-3; abundance: NA; d_gene: NA; v_gene: TRBV12-3/TRBV12-4; CDR3nt: TGTGCCACCTCTAGGGGATCTGGAAACACCATATATTTT; CDR3aa: CATSRGSGNTIYF
len: 17; j_gene: TRBJ1-4; abundance: NA; d_gene: TRBD1; v_gene: TRBV5-8; CDR3nt: TGTGCCAGCAGCTTGGGACACGGAGGGGGCGGTTATGAAAAACTGTTTTTT; CDR3aa: CASSLGHGGGGYEKLFF
len: 15; j_gene: TRBJ2-7; abundance: NA; d_gene: TRBD2; v_gene: TRBV9; CDR3nt: TGTGCCAGCAGCGTAGCGACTAGCGGGCCCTACGAGCAGTACTTC; CDR3aa: CASSVATSGPYEQYF
len: 13; j_gene: TRBJ1-1; abundance: NA; d_gene: NA; v_gene: TRBV6-5; CDR3nt: TGTGCCAGCAGTTATAATGTGAACACTGAAGCTTTCTTT; CDR3aa: CASSYNVNTEAFF
len: 13; j_gene: TRBJ2-5; abundance: NA; d_gene: NA; v_gene: TRBV12-3/TRBV12-4; CDR3nt: TGTGCCAGCAGTTTGGGGGGCCAAGAGACCCAGTACTTC; CDR3aa: CASSLGGQETQYF
len: 13; j_gene: TRBJ1-5; abundance: NA; d_gene: NA; v_gene: TRBV21-1; CDR3nt: TGTGCCAGCAGCAAAGTCAGGGGAGAGCCCCAGCATTTT; CDR3aa: CASSKVRGEPQHF
len: 14; j_gene: TRBJ1-6; abundance: NA; d_gene: NA; v_gene: TRBV9; CDR3nt: TGTGCCAGCAGCGGTGGACAAGATAATTCACCCCTCCACTTT; CDR3aa: CASSGGQDNSPLHF
len: 14; j_gene: TRBJ1-5; abundance: NA; d_gene: TRBD1; v_gene: TRBV7-2; CDR3nt: TGTGCCAGCAGCTTAGAACAGGGGTACCAGCCCCAGCATTTT; CDR3aa: CASSLEQGYQPQHF
len: 13; j_gene: TRBJ2-3; abundance: NA; d_gene: NA; v_gene: TRBV7-2; CDR3nt: TGTGCCAGCAGCTCCGGGTTGAGCGATACGCAGTATTTT; CDR3aa: CASSSGLSDTQYF
len: 14; j_gene: TRBJ1-4; abundance: NA; d_gene: TRBD1; v_gene: TRBV18; CDR3nt: TGTGCCAGCTCGATGACAGGGGGCACTGAAAAACTGTTTTTT; CDR3aa: CASSMTGGTEKLFF
len: 13; j_gene: TRBJ2-1; abundance: NA; d_gene: NA; v_gene: TRBV15; CDR3nt: TGTGCCACCAGCAGAGATTCCAGGGTCTACAAGTTCTTC; CDR3aa: CATSRDSRVYKFF
len: 12; j_gene: TRBJ1-2; abundance: NA; d_gene: NA; v_gene: TRBV3-1/TRBV3-2; CDR3nt: TGTGCCAGCAGCCAGGGGGCCAGGGGCTACACCTTC; CDR3aa: CASSQGARGYTF
len: 15; j_gene: TRBJ2-3; abundance: NA; d_gene: TRBD2; v_gene: TRBV7-3; CDR3nt: TGTGCCAGCAGTCGCGGGGGGCCAAGCACAGATACGCAGTATTTT; CDR3aa: CASSRGGPSTDTQYF
len: 12; j_gene: TRBJ1-1; abundance: NA; d_gene: NA; v_gene: TRBV19; CDR3nt: TGTGCCACCTGTGGGCGGGCCACTGAAGCTTTCTTT; CDR3aa: CATCGRATEAFF
len: 12; j_gene: TRBJ2-3; abundance: NA; d_gene: NA; v_gene: TRBV24-1; CDR3nt: TGTGCCACCAGTGAGGCCGGGGGTACGCAGTATTTT; CDR3aa: CATSEAGGTQYF
len: 15; j_gene: TRBJ2-5; abundance: once; d_gene: NA; v_gene: TRBV10-2; CDR3nt: TGCGCCAGCAGTGTTGCGCGGGGAGCGGGAGAGACCCAGTACTTC; CDR3aa: CASSVARGAGETQYF
len: 15; j_gene: TRBJ1-1; abundance: NA; d_gene: NA; v_gene: TRBV19; CDR3nt: TGTGCCAGTAGTATACAGGGGTGGTTGAACACTGAAGCTTTCTTT; CDR3aa: CASSIQGWLNTEAFF
len: 16; j_gene: TRBJ2-5; abundance: NA; d_gene: TRBD1; v_gene: TRBV7-3; CDR3nt: TGTGCCAGCAGCTTACTTTACAGGGGATCGGGGGAGACCCAGTACTTC; CDR3aa: CASSLLYRGSGETQYF
len: 12; j_gene: TRBJ1-1; abundance: NA; d_gene: NA; v_gene: TRBV30; CDR3nt: TGTGCCTGGATGATGGGGCCCACTGAAGCTTTCTTT; CDR3aa: CAWMMGPTEAFF